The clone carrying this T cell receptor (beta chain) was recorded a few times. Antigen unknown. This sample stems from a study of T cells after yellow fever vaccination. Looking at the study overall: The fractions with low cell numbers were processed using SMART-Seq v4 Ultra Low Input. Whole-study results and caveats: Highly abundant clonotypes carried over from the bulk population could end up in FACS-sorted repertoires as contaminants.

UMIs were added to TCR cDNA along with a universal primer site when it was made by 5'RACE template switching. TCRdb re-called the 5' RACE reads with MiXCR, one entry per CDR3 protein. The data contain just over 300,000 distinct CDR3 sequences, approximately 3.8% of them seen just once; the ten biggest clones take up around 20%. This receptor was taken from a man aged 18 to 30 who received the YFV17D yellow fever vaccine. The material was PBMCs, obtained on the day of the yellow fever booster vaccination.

This CDR3 reads CASSSPRNNEQFF. The CDR3 nucleotides are TGTGCCAGCAGCTCGCCCCGGAACAATGAGCAGTTCTTC. V and J are TRBV11-3 and TRBJ2-1; D is unclear. CDR1 and CDR2 from the germline V gene are SGHNT and YENEEA. V lost 4 bases, J lost 5 bases, and 9 bases lay in between. This CDR3 contains 13 residues.